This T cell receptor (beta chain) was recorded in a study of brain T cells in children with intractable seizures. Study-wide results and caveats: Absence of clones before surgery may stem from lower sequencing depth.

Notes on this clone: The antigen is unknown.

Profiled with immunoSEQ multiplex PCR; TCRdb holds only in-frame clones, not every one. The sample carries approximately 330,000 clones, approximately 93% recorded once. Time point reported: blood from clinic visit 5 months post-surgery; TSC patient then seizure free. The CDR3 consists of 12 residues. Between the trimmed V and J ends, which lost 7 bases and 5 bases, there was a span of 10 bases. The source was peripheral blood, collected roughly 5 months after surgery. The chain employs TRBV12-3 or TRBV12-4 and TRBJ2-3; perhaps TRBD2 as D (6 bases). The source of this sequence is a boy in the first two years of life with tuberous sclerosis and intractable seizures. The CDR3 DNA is TGTGCCAGCACGGGGGAAGAAGATACGCAGTATTTT. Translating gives CASTGEEDTQYF.